A selection of T cell receptor beta chains follows, all from one sample in a study of shared clonotypes between healthy human individuals. Generated by immunoSEQ multiplex PCR, the TCRdb table keeps only in-frame clones and is missing some. The sample yields approximately 510,000 clones, about four fifths seen once. The material sequenced was PBMCs. The receptors stem from a woman between 40 and 55 years old in good health. Some clones in this sample may be carry-over from other donors' samples. CDR3s include the opening cysteine and the closing phenylalanine or tryptophan. The D gene is left open where the match is weak. Rows may omit the clone size; those that give it use once, few, many or a size class.

size	length	D	V	J	DNA	CDR3
.	13	.	TRBV19	TRBJ1-3	TGTGCCAGTAGTACAGGGTTTGGAAACACCATATATTTT	CASSTGFGNTIYF
few	14	.	TRBV10-3	TRBJ2-6	TGTGCCACCGAGGACGGAGCTGGGGCCAACGTCCTGACTTTC	CATEDGAGANVLTF
.	15	.	TRBV28	TRBJ1-3	TGTGCCAGCAGTTTATCCACAGCGGCGGGAAACACCATATATTTT	CASSLSTAAGNTIYF
.	16	.	TRBV13	TRBJ2-5	TGTGCCAGCAGCCCCAACAGACTCCTCTTACAAGAGACCCAGTACTTC	CASSPNRLLLQETQYF
.	15	TRBD2	TRBV10-3	TRBJ2-5	TGTGCCATCAGTGAGTCGACTAGCGGGAGTGAGACCCAGTACTTC	CAISESTSGSETQYF
.	13	.	TRBV6-5	TRBJ1-2	TGTGCCAGCAGTTACTCGAGGGACAATGGCTACACCTTC	CASSYSRDNGYTF
.	18	.	TRBV18	TRBJ1-1	TGTGCCAGCTCACCAGTGGGCAGGACCTATCGTCCGAACACTGAAGCTTTCTTT	CASSPVGRTYRPNTEAFF
.	15	.	TRBV27	TRBJ2-4	TGTGCCAGCAGTTTTACAGAGGGAGCCAAAAACATTCAGTACTTC	CASSFTEGAKNIQYF
.	13	.	TRBV18	TRBJ1-2	TGTGCCAGCTCACCACAGGGCCCATATGGCTACACCTTC	CASSPQGPYGYTF
.	15	TRBD1	TRBV6-1	TRBJ1-5	TGTGCCAGCAGGGAGACAGGGGCCACGAATCAGCCCCAGCATTTT	CASRETGATNQPQHF
.	14	.	TRBV2	TRBJ2-2	TGTGCCAGCAGCCCCCTACCGAACACCGGGGAGCTGTTTTTT	CASSPLPNTGELFF
.	14	.	TRBV28	TRBJ1-2	TGTGCCAGCAGTATCCCGGGGCAGCCTAAGGGCTACACCTTC	CASSIPGQPKGYTF
few	13	.	TRBV7-2	TRBJ2-7	TGTGCCAGCAGCTTAGCGCAATCCTACGAGCAGTACTTC	CASSLAQSYEQYF
.	16	TRBD2	TRBV6-6	TRBJ2-3	TGTGCCAGCAGTTACTCTCGCGGGAGTTTTTCAGATACGCAGTATTTT	CASSYSRGSFSDTQYF
.	13	TRBD1	TRBV2	TRBJ1-4	TGTGCCAGCAGAACAGGGGGACATGAAAAACTGTTTTTT	CASRTGGHEKLFF
.	15	.	TRBV7-9	TRBJ2-7	TGTGCCAGCAGCTTATCCCGGGCAGGATTCTACGAGCAGTACTTC	CASSLSRAGFYEQYF
once	16	.	TRBV28	TRBJ2-3	TGTGCCAGCAGTTTCGGGGGCAGGGCTAGCACAGATACGCAGTATTTT	CASSFGGRASTDTQYF
.	14	TRBD1	TRBV10-2	TRBJ1-3	TGCGCCAGTATGACAGGGGGTGAGGAGAACACCATATATTTT	CASMTGGEENTIYF
.	13	.	TRBV7-8	TRBJ2-7	TGTGCCAGCAGCTTAGCCCCATACTACGAGCAGTACTTC	CASSLAPYYEQYF
.	15	TRBD2	TRBV5-1	TRBJ2-3	TGCGCCAGCAGCTCTAGCGGGCTGAGCACAGATACGCAGTATTTT	CASSSSGLSTDTQYF
few	12	TRBD1	TRBV11-3	TRBJ2-1	TGTGCCAGCAGCTTGACAGGGAATGAGCAGTTCTTC	CASSLTGNEQFF
.	14	.	TRBV4-1	TRBJ2-2	TGCGCCAGCAGAGGACAGTCGAACACCGGGGAGCTGTTTTTT	CASRGQSNTGELFF
.	15	TRBD1	TRBV28	TRBJ1-3	TGTGCCAGCAGTTTAAACAGGGGGCTTGGAAACACCATATATTTT	CASSLNRGLGNTIYF
.	15	.	TRBV15	TRBJ1-1	TGTGCCACCAGCAGAAACAGGGTAATGGGCACTGAAGCTTTCTTT	CATSRNRVMGTEAFF
.	14	TRBD1	TRBV28	TRBJ2-7	TGTGCCAGCAGTTCGACAGGGGGCCATTACGAGCAGTACTTC	CASSSTGGHYEQYF
.	15	TRBD2	TRBV11-2	TRBJ2-1	TGTGCCAGCAGCTTTACTAGCGGGAGATACAATGAGCAGTTCTTC	CASSFTSGRYNEQFF
.	15	TRBD1	TRBV5-1	TRBJ2-1	TGCGCCAGCAGCTGGACAGGTGGGTCCGGCAATGAGCAGTTCTTC	CASSWTGGSGNEQFF
.	14	.	TRBV15	TRBJ2-3	TGTGCCACCAGCAGAGATCTAGGGACCGATACGCAGTATTTT	CATSRDLGTDTQYF
few	15	TRBD2	TRBV5-1	TRBJ2-3	TGCGCCAGCAGCTTGGGACTAGCAGGCACAGATACGCAGTATTTT	CASSLGLAGTDTQYF
.	15	TRBD2	TRBV5-4	TRBJ2-1	TGTGCCAGCAGCTTAGAGACTAGCGGGATTGATGAGCAGTTCTTC	CASSLETSGIDEQFF
.	14	.	TRBV7-9	TRBJ2-7	TGTGCCAGCAGCTTAGGGGGCCTCTCCTACGAGCAGTACTTC	CASSLGGLSYEQYF
.	14	TRBD2	TRBV7-2	TRBJ2-7	TGTGCCAGCAGCTTACTAGCGGGAGGATTCGAGCAGTACTTC	CASSLLAGGFEQYF
.	11	.	TRBV21-1	TRBJ2-1	TGTGCCAGCAGCGAGGGCGGAGAGCAGTTCTTC	CASSEGGEQFF
.	14	.	TRBV28	TRBJ2-5	TGTGCCAGCAGTCTTTCTAGTCCTCTGGGGACCCAGTACTTC	CASSLSSPLGTQYF
.	13	.	TRBV2	TRBJ2-7	TGTGCCAGCAGGTTGGGACTCCCCTACGAGCAGTACTTC	CASRLGLPYEQYF
.	15	TRBD1	TRBV9	TRBJ2-2	TGTGCCAGCAGTTGGGGACAGGGGGACACCGGGGAGCTGTTTTTT	CASSWGQGDTGELFF
.	14	TRBD1	TRBV6-6	TRBJ1-1	TGTGCCAGCAGCCCGACAGGGCTTAACACTGAAGCTTTCTTT	CASSPTGLNTEAFF
few	18	TRBD2	TRBV15	TRBJ2-2	TGTGCCACCAGCAGAGATCCGAGGGGCGGGAGCGGCGCCGGGGAGCTGTTTTTT	CATSRDPRGGSGAGELFF
many	14	.	TRBV19	TRBJ2-2	TGTGCCAGTAGTACGACTCCGAACACCGGGGAGCTGTTTTTT	CASSTTPNTGELFF
.	14	.	TRBV15	TRBJ2-7	TGTGCCACCAGCTCCAGAGGTGGGGGCTACGAGCAGTACTTC	CATSSRGGGYEQYF
.	16	TRBD2	TRBV7-8	TRBJ2-2	TGTGCCAGCAGCCTAATAGCGGGATCCAACACCGGGGAGCTGTTTTTT	CASSLIAGSNTGELFF
.	16	.	TRBV5-1	TRBJ2-7	TGCGCCAGCAGCGTAGGCGGAGGCTCCAGTGTGCGGGAGCAGTACTTC	CASSVGGGSSVREQYF
.	13	.	TRBV11-2	TRBJ2-5	TGTGCCAGCAGCACCGGGCACCAAGAGACCCAGTACTTC	CASSTGHQETQYF
few	15	TRBD1	TRBV7-3	TRBJ1-1	TGTGCCAGCAGCCGTGAGGGACAGGGAGCCACTGAAGCTTTCTTT	CASSREGQGATEAFF
.	15	.	TRBV6-6	TRBJ2-3	TGTGCCAGCAGTTACTCCGGCGGGGGCACAGATACGCAGTATTTT	CASSYSGGGTDTQYF
.	15	TRBD2	TRBV7-9	TRBJ2-1	TGTGCCAGCAGCTACCACTCGGGACTAGCGATTGAGCAGTTCTTC	CASSYHSGLAIEQFF
.	14	.	TRBV6-6	TRBJ1-2	TGTGCCAGCACCCCTGAGGGGCGTGGTGGTGGCTACACCTTC	CASTPEGRGGGYTF
.	14	TRBD1	TRBV7-3	TRBJ2-5	TGTGCCAGCAGCTCTACAGGGGGCGGGGAGACCCAGTACTTC	CASSSTGGGETQYF
.	15	.	TRBV18	TRBJ1-5	TGTGCCAGCTCAAATGAACATCATAGCAATCAGCCCCAGCATTTT	CASSNEHHSNQPQHF
.	15	.	TRBV7-3	TRBJ1-3	TGTGCCAGCAGCCCCGCAGGGAGTTCTGGAAACACCATATATTTT	CASSPAGSSGNTIYF
.	15	.	TRBV5-1	TRBJ2-3	TGCGCCAGCAGATCTCTCGGGACCACGCCAGATACGCAGTATTTT	CASRSLGTTPDTQYF
.	15	TRBD2	TRBV5-1	TRBJ2-2	TGCGCCAGCAGCTTGGTTGCGGGAGGTCGCGGGGAGCTGTTTTTT	CASSLVAGGRGELFF
.	16	.	TRBV6-6	TRBJ2-7	TGTGCCAGCAGTTACTCGGCAGGTAGCGCAAGCTACGAGCAGTACTTC	CASSYSAGSASYEQYF
.	13	TRBD1	TRBV6-4	TRBJ2-3	TGTGCCAGCCAAGGACAGGGGTCAGATACGCAGTATTTT	CASQGQGSDTQYF
.	12	.	TRBV7-9	TRBJ1-5	TGTGCCAGCGTTCGGGGTAATCAGCCCCAGCATTTT	CASVRGNQPQHF
.	15	TRBD2	TRBV7-2	TRBJ2-1	TGTGCCAGCGCCCGACTAGCGGGAGGGCAAAATGAGCAGTTCTTC	CASARLAGGQNEQFF
.	14	.	TRBV2	TRBJ1-4	TGTGCCAGCAGCGACCAAAACAGGAATGAAAAACTGTTTTTT	CASSDQNRNEKLFF